The clone carrying this T cell receptor beta chain was seen ten or more times. The data originate from a study of Graves' ophthalmopathy and Graves' hyperthyroidism. The CDR3 loop spans 14 amino acids. The V gene end was trimmed by 5 bases and the J gene end by 2 bases; junction bases not matched to a gene: 4. The germline V gene encodes CDR1 MDHEN and CDR2 SYDVKM. Amplified material comprised TCR beta CDR3 regions derived from RNA transcripts. The library came from an HTBI-primed first-round RT-PCR and a second-round multiplex PCR. Via MiXCR, TCRdb re-called the multiplex PCR reads, giving one row per CDR3 protein. The table lists hundreds of thousands of distinct CDR3 sequences, about an eighth of them singletons. Moderate-to-severe activity, CAS ≥3, NOSPECS ≥4 and duration under 3 months were recorded for donors with ophthalmopathy.

This receptor was identified in a woman aged 30 to 39 with Graves' ophthalmopathy. Material: blood. The chain links TRBV28 to TRBJ2-7; 9 positions match TRBD2. The CDR3 DNA sequence: TGTGCCAGCAGTCCTAGCGGGGATCCCTACGAGCAGTACTTC. It is translated as CASSPSGDPYEQYF.